Below, 22 T cell receptor beta chains from the same sample are listed, as sequenced in a study of T cell responses to AZD1222 COVID-19 vaccine (dated by TCRdb to about 2021). To prepare the library, the immunoSEQ multiplex PCR assay was applied. Not all clones reach the TCRdb copy of this immuneACCESS table, which keeps in-frame sequences only. Checked studies attribute under half of the gap to unresolved V genes and leave the rest unexplained. This sample gives 80,000 or so clones in total; around four fifths of them show up just once. The ten top clones hold 2.9% of the sample. The time point label, as the study defines it: baseline before first vaccination. The source was peripheral blood, collected on day 0 of AZD1222 vaccination. The receptors stem from an adult in good health.

This clone came up a few times. The rearrangement joins TRBV4-3 to TRBJ1-5, with TRBD1 as a possible D gene (5 bases). V dropped 0 bases and J dropped 5 bases, with 14 bases sitting between them. Per the germline V gene, CDR1 is LGHNA and CDR2 is YSLEER. The CDR3 consists of 16 residues. This chain's CDR3 is CASSQDSQGRYQPQHF. CDR3 coding DNA: TGCGCCAGCAGCCAAGATTCCCAGGGTCGCTATCAGCCCCAGCATTTT.

V usage is TRBV15 and J usage is TRBJ2-7; 10 positions agree with TRBD1. V dropped 1 base and J dropped 7; count of bases not matched to a gene: 7. The CDR3 extends over 15 amino acids. Germline V gene sequence: CDR1 LNHNV, CDR2 YYDKDF (reference sequence). The CDR3 DNA follows: TGTGCCACCAGCAGAGGAGGGGGGACAGGGGTTGAGCAGTACTTC. Its protein product is CATSRGGGTGVEQYF.

The rearrangement joins TRBV11-2 to TRBJ1-4; TRBD1 agrees at 7 bases. Germline V gene lookup returns CDR1 SGHAT and CDR2 FQNNGV. V was clipped by 3 bases and J by 3 bases; unmatched bases: 4. This CDR3 region has 15 residues. The CDR3 loop reads CASSFQGGSNEKLFF. The DNA of the CDR3 is TGTGCCAGCAGCTTTCAGGGGGGCTCTAATGAAAAACTGTTTTTT.

The sample holds a few counts of this clone. The chain recombines TRBV6-1 with TRBJ2-1; 9 bases are shared with TRBD2. Trimming took 2 bases from V and 4 from J; bases not matched to a gene: 6. The germline V gene encodes CDR1 MNHNS and CDR2 SASEGT. The CDR3 has 16 residues. The CDR3 DNA reads as TGTGCCAGCAGTGAACTCTCGCTAGCGGGGTACAATGAGCAGTTCTTC. Amino acids: CASSELSLAGYNEQFF.

The chain's CDR3 is CASSQGGRFEQFF. The CDR3 nucleotides are TGCGCCAGCAGCCAAGGTGGGCGTTTTGAGCAGTTCTTC. The rearrangement uses TRBV4-1 and TRBJ2-1; D is undetermined. Germline V gene lookup returns CDR1 MGHRA and CDR2 YSYEKL. Trimming shortened V by 1 base and J by 9 bases, and 10 bases separated the two germline ends. The length of the CDR3 is 13 residues.

For the CDR3, the DNA is TGTGCCAGCAGTTTAGTAGAAGCCGGGGAGCTGTTTTTT. The encoded protein is CASSLVEAGELFF. The chain recombines TRBV12-3 or TRBV12-4 with TRBJ2-2; D unclear. Trimming left V 1 base short and J 6 bases short, with 6 bases between. This CDR3 has 13 amino acids.

The chain recombines TRBV3-1 (or the pseudogene TRBV3-2) with TRBJ1-4; a weak D match, TRBD1 (6 bases). V lost 0 bases and J lost 0, with 17 bases in between. The CDR3 totals 19 residues. Germline V gives CDR1 LGHDT, CDR2 YNNKEL (reference sequence). This chain's CDR3 is CASSQDLVGRGATNEKLFF. The CDR3 DNA reads TGTGCCAGCAGCCAAGATCTTGTAGGCAGGGGAGCAACTAATGAAAAACTGTTTTTT.

This chain joins TRBV4-3 and TRBJ2-3; 9 nucleotides align to TRBD2. Trimming cost V 0 bases and J 6 bases; bases outside gene matches: 7. The CDR3 sequence is 16 residues long. Germline-derived CDR1 and CDR2 are LGHNA and YSLEER. Here the CDR3 reads CASSQDRRLAGDTQYF. The CDR3 DNA reads TGCGCCAGCAGCCAAGATCGGAGGCTAGCGGGGGATACGCAGTATTTT.

V usage is TRBV29-1 and J usage is TRBJ2-7; D might be TRBD2 (5 bases). Germline CDR1 is SQVTM and CDR2 is ANQGSEA. V was shortened by 7 bases and J by 2 bases, with 18 bases between the two germline ends. The CDR3 runs 14 residues. The CDR3 loop is CSAGVSGPTYEQYF. CDR3 nucleotide sequence: TGCAGCGCCGGGGTCTCCGGGCCAACCTACGAGCAGTACTTC.

The V call is TRBV29-1, the J call TRBJ2-3; D is possibly TRBD2 (6 bases). The CDR3 has 13 residues. Trimming pared 6 bases from V and 5 bases from J, leaving 15 bases between. Germline CDR1 is SQVTM and CDR2 is ANQGSEA. Here the CDR3 DNA reads TGCAGCGTCTCCGGGGGTTTAGGAGATACGCAGTATTTT. Encoded protein: CSVSGGLGDTQYF.

This chain uses TRBV19 with TRBJ1-5, with D unresolved. V was clipped by 3 bases and J by 4 bases, with 10 bases between them. In germline, CDR1 is LNHDA, CDR2 SQIVND (reference sequence). The CDR3 has 14 residues. This CDR3 reads CASSMPGGNQPQHF. Here the CDR3 DNA reads TGTGCCAGTAGTATGCCGGGCGGAAATCAGCCCCAGCATTTT. Combining the CDR3 with reference TRBV19 and TRBJ1-5 gives the whole variable domain DGGITQSPKYLFRKEGQNVTLSCEQNLNHDAMYWYRQDPGQGLRLIYYSQIVNDFQKGDIAEGYSVSREKKESFPLTVTSAQKNPTAFYLCASSMPGGNQPQHFGDGTRLSIL.

V gene TRBV6-5 combines with J gene TRBJ1-4; D is undetermined. CDR3 length equals 13 residues. CDR1 and CDR2 (germline): MNHEY, SVGAGI. Between the trimmed V and J ends, which lost 4 bases and 4 bases, there was a span of 7 bases. Here the CDR3 reads CASSWQVNEKLFF. CDR3 DNA sequence: TGTGCCAGCAGTTGGCAGGTTAATGAAAAACTGTTTTTT.

A few counts support this clone. The chain uses TRBV28 and TRBJ1-4; 8 bases are a match to TRBD1. CDR3 size: 19 residues. The V segment lost 3 bases and the J segment 7 bases; nucleotides outside the gene matches: 19. The germline V gene has CDR1 MDHEN and CDR2 SYDVKM. CDR3 residues: CASSFSTGQGADFVEKLFF. CDR3 sequence (DNA): TGTGCCAGCAGTTTCTCAACCGGACAGGGCGCAGATTTTGTTGAAAAACTGTTTTTT.

The V call is TRBV4-3, the J call TRBJ2-1; D is unresolved. The V end lost 0 bases, the J end lost 6 bases, and 3 bases lay between the germline ends. The length of the CDR3 is 12 residues. CDR1 and CDR2 from the germline V gene are LGHNA and YSLEER. The CDR3 region has the DNA TGCGCCAGCAGCCAAGAGGTCAATGAGCAGTTCTTC. Protein: CASSQEVNEQFF.

The V and J genes are TRBV3-1 (or the pseudogene TRBV3-2) and TRBJ2-5, with 7 bases aligning to TRBD2. J gave up 5 bases and V 4 bases, and 7 bases lay outside the gene matches. The CDR3 has 14 residues. Germline CDR1 is LGHDT and CDR2 is YNNKEL (reference sequence). Written as DNA, the CDR3 is TGTGCCAGCAGCCCCAGGAGCGGGGTTGAGACCCAGTACTTC. As protein: CASSPRSGVETQYF.

V gene TRBV6-5 combines with J gene TRBJ2-5; no reliable D call. Germline lookup yields CDR1 MNHEY and CDR2 SVGAGI. CDR3 length: 14 residues. Trimming cost V 6 bases and J 4 bases, with 15 bases left between them. In DNA form, the CDR3 reads TGTGCCAGCAGCAACTATGCCCGGTCAGAGACCCAGTACTTC. It encodes CASSNYARSETQYF.

The genes are TRBV19 and TRBJ2-7, with no clear D. The V gene's germline CDR1 is LNHDA and CDR2 SQIVND (reference sequence). The length of the CDR3 is 14 residues. The ends were cut back, 2 bases at V and 3 bases at J, with 11 bases in the middle. The CDR3 coding sequence is TGTGCCAGTAGTATAATGAGCACCAACTACGAGCAGTACTTC. Protein product: CASSIMSTNYEQYF. The full variable domain, completed using reference TRBV19 and TRBJ2-7, is DGGITQSPKYLFRKEGQNVTLSCEQNLNHDAMYWYRQDPGQGLRLIYYSQIVNDFQKGDIAEGYSVSREKKESFPLTVTSAQKNPTAFYLCASSIMSTNYEQYFGPGTRLTVT.

The chain is built from TRBV4-3 and TRBJ2-7, with 7 nucleotides matching TRBD2. The germline V gene has CDR1 LGHNA and CDR2 YSLEER. With 0 bases clipped from V and 2 bases from J, the junction kept 7 bases outside the gene matches. The CDR3 covers 16 residues. The CDR3 loop is CASSQDATGGTYEQYF. The CDR3 nucleotides are TGCGCCAGCAGCCAAGATGCAACGGGAGGCACCTACGAGCAGTACTTC.

This chain links TRBV27 with TRBJ2-5; the match to TRBD2 covers 14 bases. The CDR3 consists of 17 residues. J gave up 7 bases and V 5 bases, and 12 bases lay outside the gene matches. CDR1 is MNHEY, CDR2 SMNVEV, per germline (reference sequence). The DNA of the CDR3 is TGTGCCAGCAGTCCCACCGGGACTAGCGGGAGACGTGGGACCCAGTACTTC. Translation gives CASSPTGTSGRRGTQYF.

V is TRBV27 and J is TRBJ2-7; the match to TRBD1 covers 7 bases. Germline loops: CDR1 MNHEY, CDR2 SMNVEV (reference sequence). The CDR3 is 13 residues long. V lost 4 bases, J lost 4 bases, and 4 bases stayed unmatched. The CDR3 DNA reads as TGTGCCAGCAGTTCAGGGGGTAGGTACGAGCAGTACTTC. Its translation is CASSSGGRYEQYF.

The genes are TRBV14 and TRBJ2-7; 10 bases are a match to TRBD1. CDR3 length: 18 amino acids. The germline gives CDR1 SGHDN, CDR2 FVKESK. Trimming took 6 bases from V and 2 from J; bases not matched to a gene: 16. The CDR3 spells CASRFGTGEDLMAYEQYF. DNA of the CDR3: TGTGCCAGCAGATTCGGGACAGGGGAAGATTTGATGGCCTACGAGCAGTACTTC.

CDR3 sequence: CASSSNTGAAYEQYF. In DNA, the CDR3 is TGTGCCAGCAGCTCCAACACAGGGGCGGCCTACGAGCAGTACTTC. This chain uses TRBV7-8 with TRBJ2-7; 7 positions match TRBD1. Trimming took 4 bases from V and 2 from J; bases not matched to a gene: 8. CDR3 length: 15 amino acids. The germline gives CDR1 SGHVS, CDR2 FQNEAQ.